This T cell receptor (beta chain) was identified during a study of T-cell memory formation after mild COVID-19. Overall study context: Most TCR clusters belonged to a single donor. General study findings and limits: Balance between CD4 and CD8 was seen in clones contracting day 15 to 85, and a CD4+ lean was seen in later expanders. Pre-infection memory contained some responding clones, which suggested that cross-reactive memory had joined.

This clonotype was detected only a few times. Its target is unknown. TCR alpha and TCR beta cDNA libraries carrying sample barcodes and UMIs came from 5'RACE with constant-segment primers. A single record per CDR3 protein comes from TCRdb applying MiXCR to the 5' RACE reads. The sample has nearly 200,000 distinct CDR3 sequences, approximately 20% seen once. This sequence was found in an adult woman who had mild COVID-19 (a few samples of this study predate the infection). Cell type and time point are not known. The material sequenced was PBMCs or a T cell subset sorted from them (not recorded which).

CDR3 nucleotide sequence: TGTGCCAGCAGTTTTGCAGGGGTGACAGATACGCAGTATTTT. This gives the protein CASSFAGVTDTQYF. The V and J genes are TRBV12-3 or TRBV12-4 and TRBJ2-3, with a possible D match to TRBD1 (6 bases). Trimming removed 3 bases at V and 3 bases at J, with 10 bases between. The CDR3 consists of 14 residues.